This passage covers 10 T cell receptor beta chains from one sample sequenced in a study of Graves' ophthalmopathy and Graves' hyperthyroidism. RNA transcripts provided the template for amplifying TCR beta CDR3 regions. In the first round, RT-PCR was carried out with HTBI primers, and a multiplex PCR formed the second round. TCRdb redid the calling of the multiplex PCR reads with MiXCR, one entry per CDR3 protein. The table records under 800,000 distinct CDR3 sequences, 22% of them present only once. The specimen was peripheral blood. All receptors come from a woman aged 18-35 years with stable Graves' hyperthyroidism. Some clones in this sample may be carry-over from other donors' samples.

In its sample, this clonotype was seen many times. CDR3 residues: CASNQLAGGAYEQYF. In nucleotides, the CDR3 is TGTGCCAGCAATCAACTAGCGGGGGGAGCCTACGAGCAGTACTTC. The V and J genes are TRBV6-1 and TRBJ2-7, with 12 bases lining up with TRBD2. This CDR3 region has 15 residues. The V and J ends lost 7 bases and 2 bases, in that order; junction bases with no gene match: 6. In germline, CDR1 is MNHNS, CDR2 SASEGT.

Worth noting for this clonotype: This may be a read error: a much more frequent sequence differs by one nucleotide. The chain is built from TRBV6-2 or TRBV6-3 and TRBJ2-5; weak D call: TRBD2 (6 bases). The CDR3 contains 20 residues. CDR1 and CDR2 (germline): MNHEY, SVGEGT. CDR3 protein: CASSYYSIQGGGMAQKTQYF. The CDR3 bases are TGTGCCAGCAGTTATTACTCAATACAAGGCGGCGGGATGGCCCAAAAGACCCAGTACTTC.

The V call is TRBV9, the J call TRBJ2-7; no clear D gene. The CDR3 covers 14 residues. V was trimmed by 3 bases and J by 5 bases, leaving 15 bases between them. The germline gives CDR1 SGDLS, CDR2 YYNGEE. The CDR3, as DNA: TGTGCCAGCAGCGACAGTTTGGGGTTCAACGAGCAGTACTTC. It encodes CASSDSLGFNEQYF.

This clonotype was detected many times. The gene calls are TRBV2 and TRBJ1-2; possible D gene TRBD1, 5 bases. V was pared by 7 bases and J by 3 bases, with 15 bases between. Germline CDR1 is SNHLY and CDR2 is FYNNEI. CDR3 length equals 14 residues. CDR3 coding DNA: TGTGCCAGCACTAACCGGGACTGGGACTATGGCTACACCTTC. Amino acids: CASTNRDWDYGYTF.

This clonotype was counted a single time. The V and J genes are TRBV12-3 or TRBV12-4 and TRBJ2-7; TRBD2 might be the D (6 bases). V shed 5 bases and J shed 5 bases, with 10 bases lying between them. This CDR3 region has 12 residues. The CDR3 coding sequence is TGTGCCAGCAGTCGGACGGGAGACGAGCAGTACTTC. Protein product: CASSRTGDEQYF.

The gene calls are TRBV19 and TRBJ1-5, with D tentatively TRBD1 (6 bases). Germline V lookup: CDR1 LNHDA, CDR2 SQIVND (reference sequence). Between the trimmed V and J ends, which lost 3 bases and 3 bases, there was a span of 12 bases. The CDR3 runs 15 residues. The chain's CDR3 is CASSMGGANNQPQHF. Written as DNA, the CDR3 is TGTGCCAGTAGTATGGGGGGGGCTAACAATCAGCCCCAGCATTTT.

This clonotype was counted between two and nine times. The CDR3: CASSMGQGNEYEQYF. CDR3 nucleotides: TGTGCCAGCAGCATGGGACAGGGGAATGAATACGAGCAGTACTTC. The V gene is TRBV11-3, the J gene TRBJ2-7; 10 bases map to TRBD1. V gave up 5 bases and J gave up 4 bases; unmatched junction bases: 8. The CDR3 extends over 15 amino acids. In germline, CDR1 is SGHNT, CDR2 YENEEA.

This chain joins TRBV27 and TRBJ2-2; D unclear. V lost 1 base and J 1 base, leaving 13 bases between the germline ends. The CDR3 sequence is 17 residues long. The germline V gene has CDR1 MNHEY and CDR2 SMNVEV (reference sequence). In nucleotides, the CDR3 is TGTGCCAGCAGTTTATTTTGGGAACCCCGGAACACCGGGGAGCTGTTTTTT. Translating it yields CASSLFWEPRNTGELFF.

This clonotype was observed many times. V gene TRBV20-1 combines with J gene TRBJ1-5; 9 nucleotides align to TRBD1. Germline-derived CDR1 and CDR2 are DFQATT and SNEGSKA (reference sequence). CDR3 length: 16 residues. J gave up 4 bases and V 7 bases, and 14 bases lay outside the gene matches. The CDR3 sequence: CSVAGQGLAGNQPQHF. In nucleotides, the CDR3 is TGCAGTGTTGCGGGACAGGGTTTAGCGGGGAATCAGCCCCAGCATTTT.

V and J are TRBV27 and TRBJ2-7; 7 bases are shared with TRBD1. Germline-derived CDR1 and CDR2 are MNHEY and SMNVEV (reference sequence). The J segment lost 5 bases and the V segment lost 5 bases, leaving 6 bases of the junction unmatched. The CDR3 has 13 amino acids. CDR3 sequence (DNA): TGTGCCAGCAGTATACAGGGGCCCGACGAGCAGTACTTC. Amino acids: CASSIQGPDEQYF.